Detailed here is one T cell receptor beta chain. The data were obtained in a study of blood T cell repertoires in COVID-19. Turning to the study itself: Sources were T cells, B-cell-depleted T cells, or PBMCs; the material itself was cDNA or gDNA.

The repertoire was sequenced with immunoSEQ multiplex PCR; TCRdb's copy has only in-frame clones and lacks some. The sample yields around 30,000 clones, more than 70% seen once. This CDR3 is built from 14 residues. Germline CDR1 reads SEHNR; CDR2 reads FQNEAQ (reference sequence). Trimming took off 1 base at V and 5 bases at J, with 9 bases between the two ends. Material for sequencing was peripheral blood. This rearrangement joins TRBV7-9 to TRBJ2-1; tentative D call: TRBD2 (6 bases). The TCR was taken from a human donor with active COVID-19. The donor label of this sample is uncertain. CDR3 protein: CASSLVAGNNEQFF. CDR3 sequence (DNA): TGTGCCAGCAGCTTAGTTGCGGGGAACAATGAGCAGTTCTTC. The variable domain in full, with the rest retrieved from reference TRBV7-9 and TRBJ2-1, is DTGVSQNPRHKITKRGQNVTFRCDPISEHNRLYWYRQTLGQGPEFLTYFQNEAQLEKSRLLSDRFSAERPKGSFSTLEIQRTEQGDSAMYLCASSLVAGNNEQFFGPGTRLTVL.